This passage covers 24 T cell receptor beta chains from one sample sequenced in a study of vaccination effects on CD4 cells after COVID-19. For these TCRs, the target antigens are not known. Before sequencing, viral peptide pools were used by the ViraFEST assay to expand antigen-specific CD4+ T cells. CD4+ T cell isolation took place after approximately 11 days of culture. It was between March and December 2020 that the person had a SARS-CoV-2 infection confirmed by PCR. Some clones are missing from TCRdb's copy, which holds only in-frame ones; the method was immunoSEQ multiplex PCR. The profile shows about 26,000 clones, approximately 80% of them singletons. The source was CD4+ T cells from PBMCs cultured with HCoV-NL63 spike peptides, collected before COVID-19 vaccination. Receptors originate from a human donor who had a prior SARS-CoV-2 infection.

The rearrangement links TRBV25-1 to TRBJ1-4, with TRBD1 as a possible D gene (6 bases). Germline V gives CDR1 MGHDK, CDR2 SYGVNS. V lost 5 bases and J 8 bases, leaving 15 bases between the germline ends. The CDR3 consists of 14 residues. CDR3 sequence: CASSSWYQGEKLFF. CDR3 DNA: TGTGCCAGCAGTTCCTGGTATCAGGGGGAAAAACTGTTTTTT.

In its sample, this clone was seen a few times. V is TRBV10-3 and J is TRBJ2-7; perhaps TRBD1 as D (5 bases). V was cut by 3 bases and J by 2 bases, with 8 bases left in between. The CDR3 length is 13 residues. The germline V gene encodes CDR1 ENHRY and CDR2 SYGVKD. The CDR3 region has the DNA TGTGCCATCAGTGATCTACAGGCCTACGAGCAGTACTTC. Residues: CAISDLQAYEQYF.

The chain couples TRBV5-1 to TRBJ2-7, with 8 bases identical to TRBD1. V gave up 5 bases and J gave up 7 bases; unmatched junction bases: 8. The germline gives CDR1 SGHRS, CDR2 YFSETQ. CDR3 length: 13 amino acids. The CDR3 DNA is TGCGCCAGCAGGCTCCAGGGGGCGGGGGAGCAGTACTTC. Translating gives CASRLQGAGEQYF.

The gene calls are TRBV5-1 and TRBJ2-5; D remains ambiguous. Trimming pared 1 base from V and 7 bases from J, leaving 14 bases between. This CDR3 has 14 amino acids. Germline loops: CDR1 SGHRS, CDR2 YFSETQ. CDR3 in amino acids: CASSLSRTKGTQYF. The CDR3 coding sequence is TGCGCCAGCAGCTTGTCGCGGACCAAGGGGACCCAGTACTTC.

This clone occurred a few times. The chain uses TRBV5-5 and TRBJ2-3; D is ambiguous. Looked up from germline, CDR1 is SGHKS and CDR2 is YYEKEE (reference sequence). The CDR3 has 15 amino acids. The V end lost 0 bases, the J end lost 2 bases, and 10 bases lay between the germline ends. CDR3 region: CASSLAWRFTDTQYF. DNA of the CDR3: TGTGCCAGCAGCTTGGCCTGGAGATTCACAGATACGCAGTATTTT.

V gene TRBV30 combines with J gene TRBJ1-1, with D tentatively TRBD1 (6 bases). Looked up from germline, CDR1 is GTSNPN and CDR2 is SVGIG (reference sequence). The CDR3 runs to 12 residues. Trimming removed 8 bases at V and 4 bases at J, with 14 bases between. The CDR3 region is CAGRGRATEAFF. DNA of the CDR3: TGTGCCGGAAGGGGGAGGGCCACTGAAGCTTTCTTT.

This clone was observed a handful of times. Here the CDR3 DNA reads TGTGCCAGCGTCGGGGGGTACTCGAACACCGGGGAGCTGTTTTTT. Its translation: CASVGGYSNTGELFF. This chain uses TRBV7-9 with TRBJ2-2; 7 nucleotides align to TRBD2. The germline V gene encodes CDR1 SEHNR and CDR2 FQNEAQ (reference sequence). J was trimmed by 0 bases and V by 8 bases; bases with no gene match: 6. This CDR3 comprises 15 residues.

The chain links TRBV23-1 to TRBJ1-2, with a weak D call TRBD1 (5 bases). TRBV23-1 is an ORF, with its function uncertain. With 0 bases removed from V and 6 bases from J, the gap between germline ends came to 11 bases. CDR3 size: 14 residues. The CDR3 loop reads CASSQSSRVDGYTF. The CDR3 DNA is TGCGCCAGCAGTCAATCGAGCAGGGTTGATGGCTACACCTTC.

The rearrangement uses TRBV2 and TRBJ2-3; D possibly corresponds to TRBD2 (5 bases). This CDR3 is 13 amino acids long. CDR1 is SNHLY and CDR2 is FYNNEI in the germline V gene. Trimming removed 7 bases at V and 2 bases at J, with 10 bases between. The CDR3 loop is CASNPSFTDTQYF. The CDR3 DNA follows: TGTGCCAGCAATCCTAGCTTCACAGATACGCAGTATTTT. Supplemented by reference TRBV2 and TRBJ2-3, the full variable domain reads EPEVTQTPSHQVTQMGQEVILRCVPISNHLYFYWYRQILGQKVEFLVSFYNNEISEKSEIFDDQFSVERPDGSNFTLKIRSTKLEDSAMYFCASNPSFTDTQYFGPGTRLTVL.

This clone was seen more than once but under ten times. The rearrangement joins TRBV10-3 to TRBJ1-2; D is uncertain. Germline V CDR1 and CDR2: ENHRY, SYGVKD. Trimming took 11 bases from V and 6 from J, leaving 22 bases between them. This CDR3 is 14 amino acids long. CDR3 coding DNA: TGTGCCGCGGGGATCGGAGGGAGATGGGATGGCTACACCTTC. It encodes CAAGIGGRWDGYTF.

This chain uses TRBV5-6 with TRBJ2-7, with 8 bases lining up with TRBD2. The CDR3 is 15 amino acids. CDR1 and CDR2 from the germline V gene are SGHDT and YYEEEE. V trimming: 0 bases; J trimming: 4 bases; junction bases outside the gene matches: 6. This CDR3 reads CASSLGGTSNYEQYF. CDR3 DNA sequence: TGTGCCAGCAGCTTGGGTGGGACTAGTAATTACGAGCAGTACTTC. The variable domain in full, completed from reference TRBV5-6 and TRBJ2-7, reads DAGVTQSPTHLIKTRGQQVTLRCSPKSGHDTVSWYQQALGQGPQFIFQYYEEEERQRGNFPDRFSGHQFPNYSSELNVNALLLGDSALYLCASSLGGTSNYEQYFGPGTRLTVT.

This rearrangement joins TRBV2 to TRBJ1-5; 9 positions agree with TRBD1. Germline CDR1 and CDR2: SNHLY and FYNNEI. The CDR3 is 16 residues long. The V gene end was trimmed by 7 bases and the J gene end by 2 bases; junction bases not matched to a gene: 9. The CDR3 sequence: CASMWDRAGGNQPQHF. The CDR3 bases are TGTGCCAGCATGTGGGACAGGGCGGGGGGCAATCAGCCCCAGCATTTT.

On this clone: Other DNA sequences in the same sample also yield this CDR3. The rearrangement uses TRBV7-9 and TRBJ1-3, with unresolved D. V was trimmed by 1 base and J by 0 bases, leaving 4 bases between them. Germline loops: CDR1 SEHNR, CDR2 FQNEAQ (reference sequence). There are 14 residues in the CDR3. The CDR3 sequence: CASSLEVSGNTIYF. CDR3 nucleotide sequence: TGTGCCAGCAGCTTAGAAGTCTCTGGAAACACCATATATTTT. Based on the CDR3 plus reference TRBV7-9 and TRBJ1-3, the full variable domain is DTGVSQNPRHKITKRGQNVTFRCDPISEHNRLYWYRQTLGQGPEFLTYFQNEAQLEKSRLLSDRFSAERPKGSFSTLEIQRTEQGDSAMYLCASSLEVSGNTIYFGEGSWLTVV.

The chain recombines TRBV6-5 with TRBJ2-1; D uncertain. V was cut by 6 bases and J by 0 bases, with 12 bases left in between. Germline V CDR1 and CDR2: MNHEY, SVGAGI. The CDR3 contains 15 residues. The CDR3 region has the DNA TGTGCCAGCAGGGCTCGTAGGAGCTCCTACAATGAGCAGTTCTTC. Amino acid sequence: CASRARRSSYNEQFF.

The chain is built from TRBV7-3 and TRBJ2-7; D ambiguous. Trimming removed 2 bases at V and 9 bases at J, with 14 bases between. The length of the CDR3 is 13 residues. The V gene's germline CDR1 is SGHTA and CDR2 FQGTGA. The CDR3 bases are TGTGCCAGCAGCTTAGGGGATCGCTTTGGGCAGTACTTC. Its protein product is CASSLGDRFGQYF.

The chain combines TRBV21-1 with TRBJ2-6; no check of the table's D call, TRBD2, against the DNA was made. TRBV21-1 is a recognized pseudogene. The CDR3 is 17 residues long. The CDR3 nucleotides read TGTGCCCTTGAAGGTAGGGGGGGGGTGGCTGGGGCCAACGTCCTGACTTTC. Its translation: CALEGRGGVAGANVLTF.

The chain uses TRBV9 and TRBJ1-3; D is possibly TRBD1 (6 bases). The V gene's germline CDR1 is SGDLS and CDR2 YYNGEE. The length of the CDR3 is 16 residues. V dropped 3 bases and J dropped 2 bases, with 15 bases sitting between them. CDR3 nucleotides: TGTGCCAGCAGCGCACAGGGTTTATTAACTGGAAACACCATATATTTT. As protein: CASSAQGLLTGNTIYF.

This clone was counted a few times. This chain uses TRBV3-1 (or the pseudogene TRBV3-2) with TRBJ2-1; 7 nucleotides line up with TRBD2. The CDR3 is made up of 16 amino acids. Trimming removed 4 bases from V and 5 bases from J; junction bases left unmatched: 11. Germline V gene sequence: CDR1 LGHDT, CDR2 YNNKEL (reference sequence). The CDR3: CASSPLASGRHNEQFF. The CDR3, as DNA: TGTGCCAGCAGCCCCCTGGCTAGCGGACGCCACAATGAGCAGTTCTTC.

The V and J genes are TRBV19 and TRBJ2-5; 9 bases agree with TRBD1. The CDR3 consists of 15 residues. Germline CDR1 LNHDA, CDR2 SQIVND (reference sequence). V was pared by 2 bases and J by 3 bases, with 4 bases of the junction left unmatched. The CDR3 nucleotides read TGTGCCAGTAGTATAACAGGGACAGGGAAAGAGACCCAGTACTTC. It translates to CASSITGTGKETQYF.

This chain uses TRBV7-9 with TRBJ1-6; tentative D call: TRBD1 (6 bases). V was cut by 3 bases and J by 10 bases, with 13 bases left in between. In germline, CDR1 is SEHNR, CDR2 FQNEAQ (reference sequence). This CDR3 is 14 amino acids long. In DNA form, the CDR3 reads TGTGCCAGCAGCTTCACAGGGAAGGAATCACCCCTCCACTTT. This codes for CASSFTGKESPLHF.

This clone is deemed medium-sized. J is TRBJ2-1 and V is TRBV18; D not resolved. Trimming took off 3 bases at V and 5 bases at J, with 8 bases between the two ends. Germline CDR1 reads KGHSH; CDR2 reads LQKENI. The CDR3 has 13 residues. The CDR3 sequence: CASSPERDNEQFF. CDR3 coding DNA: TGTGCCAGCTCACCGGAGAGAGACAATGAGCAGTTCTTC.

This CDR3 is CASSQPTGGYTGELFF. The CDR3 bases are TGTGCCAGCAGTCAACCCACAGGGGGGTACACCGGGGAGCTGTTTTTT. This chain connects TRBV6-6 to TRBJ2-2; 8 bases are shared with TRBD1. Trimming at V came to 5 bases and at J to 3 bases, leaving 8 bases not matched to a gene. The CDR3 sequence is 16 residues long. The germline V gene encodes CDR1 MNHNY and CDR2 SVGAGI (reference sequence).

This clone was seen a single time. The chain is built from TRBV23-1 and TRBJ2-1; TRBD1 aligns across 8 bases. TRBV23-1 is an ORF; its function is uncertain. This CDR3 is built from 15 residues. The V gene end was trimmed by 7 bases and the J gene end by 5 bases; junction bases not matched to a gene: 10. The CDR3 protein is CASTQGASADNEQFF. The DNA for the CDR3 is TGCGCCAGCACCCAGGGGGCTAGCGCCGACAATGAGCAGTTCTTC.

The chain recombines TRBV4-1 with TRBJ1-2; D is ambiguous. The CDR3 is made up of 15 amino acids. V lost 0 bases and J 6 bases, leaving 14 bases between the germline ends. Per the germline V gene, CDR1 is MGHRA and CDR2 is YSYEKL. The CDR3 DNA reads TGCGCCAGCAGCCAAGATGAGGTCAGGAGAAATGGCTACACCTTC. Translation gives CASSQDEVRRNGYTF.